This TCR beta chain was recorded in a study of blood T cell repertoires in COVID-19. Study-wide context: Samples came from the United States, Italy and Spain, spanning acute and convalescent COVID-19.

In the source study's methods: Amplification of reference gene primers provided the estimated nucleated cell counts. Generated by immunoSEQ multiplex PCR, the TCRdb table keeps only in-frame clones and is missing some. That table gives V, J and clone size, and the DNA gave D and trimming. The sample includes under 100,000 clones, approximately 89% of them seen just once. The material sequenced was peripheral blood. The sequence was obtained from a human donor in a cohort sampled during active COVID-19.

The CDR3 bases are TGTGCCAGCAGCGCAGGGGCTTTCCAAGAGACCCAGTACTTC. This codes for CASSAGAFQETQYF. The V call is TRBV5-4, the J call TRBJ2-5; D is possibly TRBD1 (6 bases). This CDR3 has 14 amino acids. The germline CDR1 and CDR2 sequences are SGHNT and YYREEE (reference sequence). Trimming cost V 4 bases and J 1 base, with 11 bases left between them.